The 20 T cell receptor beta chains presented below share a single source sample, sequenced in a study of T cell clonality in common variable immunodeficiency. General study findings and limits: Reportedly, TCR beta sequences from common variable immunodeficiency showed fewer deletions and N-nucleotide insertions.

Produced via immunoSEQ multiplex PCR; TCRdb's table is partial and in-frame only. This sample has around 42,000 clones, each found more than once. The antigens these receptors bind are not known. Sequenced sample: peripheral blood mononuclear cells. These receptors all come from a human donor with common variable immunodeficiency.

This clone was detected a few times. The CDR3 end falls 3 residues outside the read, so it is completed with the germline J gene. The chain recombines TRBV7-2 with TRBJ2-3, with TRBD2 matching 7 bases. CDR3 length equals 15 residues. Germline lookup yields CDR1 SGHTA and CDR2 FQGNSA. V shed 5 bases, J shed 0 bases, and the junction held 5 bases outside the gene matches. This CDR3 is CASSGGGTSTDTQYF. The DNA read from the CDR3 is TGTGCCAGCAGCGGCGGGGGAACTAGCACAGATACG.

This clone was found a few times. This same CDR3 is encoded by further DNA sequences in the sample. The sequenced CDR3 bases are TGTGCCAGCAGCGCCGGGCGGGTCTACGAG. It translates to CASSAGRVYE. The entire CDR3 reads CASSAGRVYEQYF. This chain joins TRBV7-2 and TRBJ2-7; possibly TRBD2 for D (5 bases). The read stops 3 residues short of the end of the CDR3; the missing end is completed from the germline J gene. Trimming took 5 bases from V and 3 from J, leaving 11 bases between them. Germline CDR1 and CDR2: SGHTA and FQGNSA. This CDR3 region has 13 residues. Complete variable domain (other parts from reference TRBV7-2 and TRBJ2-7): GAGVSQSPSNKVTEKGKDVELRCDPISGHTALYWYRQSLGQGLEFLIYFQGNSAPDKSGLPSDRFSAERTGGSVSTLTIQRTQQEDSAVYLCASSAGRVYEQYFGPGTRLTVT.

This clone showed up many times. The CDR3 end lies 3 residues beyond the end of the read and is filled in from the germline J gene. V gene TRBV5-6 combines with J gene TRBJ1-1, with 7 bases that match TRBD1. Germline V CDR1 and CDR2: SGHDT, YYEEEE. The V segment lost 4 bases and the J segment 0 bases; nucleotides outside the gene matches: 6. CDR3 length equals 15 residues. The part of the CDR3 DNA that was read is TGTGCCAGCAGCAGGGACAGCTACATGAACACTGAA. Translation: CASSRDSYMNTE. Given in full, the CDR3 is CASSRDSYMNTEAFF. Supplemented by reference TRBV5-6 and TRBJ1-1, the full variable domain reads DAGVTQSPTHLIKTRGQQVTLRCSPKSGHDTVSWYQQALGQGPQFIFQYYEEEERQRGNFPDRFSGHQFPNYSSELNVNALLLGDSALYLCASSRDSYMNTEAFFGQGTRLTVV.

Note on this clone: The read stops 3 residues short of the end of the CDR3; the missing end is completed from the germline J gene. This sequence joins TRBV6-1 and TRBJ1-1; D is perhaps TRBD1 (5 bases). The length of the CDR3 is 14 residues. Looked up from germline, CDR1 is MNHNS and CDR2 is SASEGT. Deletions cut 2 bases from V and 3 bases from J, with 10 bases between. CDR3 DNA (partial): TGTGCCAGCAGTGAACAGGGAGGGTACACTGAA. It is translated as CASSEQGGYTE. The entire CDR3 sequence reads CASSEQGGYTEAFF.

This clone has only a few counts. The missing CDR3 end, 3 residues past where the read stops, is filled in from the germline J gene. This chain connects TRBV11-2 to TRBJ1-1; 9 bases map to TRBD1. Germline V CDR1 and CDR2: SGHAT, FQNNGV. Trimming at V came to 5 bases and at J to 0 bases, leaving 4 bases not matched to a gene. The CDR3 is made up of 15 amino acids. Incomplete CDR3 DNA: TGTGCCAGCAGCACACAGGGGGCCCTGAACACTGAA. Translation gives CASSTQGALNTE. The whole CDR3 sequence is CASSTQGALNTEAFF. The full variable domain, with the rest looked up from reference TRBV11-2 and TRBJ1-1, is EAGVAQSPRYKIIEKRQSVAFWCNPISGHATLYWYQQILGQGPKLLIQFQNNGVVDDSQLPKDRFSAERLKGVDSTLKIQPAKLEDSAVYLCASSTQGALNTEAFFGQGTRLTVV.

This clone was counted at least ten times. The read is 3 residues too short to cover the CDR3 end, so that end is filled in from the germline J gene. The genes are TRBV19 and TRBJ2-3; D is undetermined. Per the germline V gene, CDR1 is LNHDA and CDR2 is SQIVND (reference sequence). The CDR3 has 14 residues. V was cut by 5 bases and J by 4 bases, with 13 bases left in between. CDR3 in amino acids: CASSFRGPPDTQYF. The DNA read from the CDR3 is TGTGCCAGTAGTTTCCGCGGCCCTCCAGATACG.

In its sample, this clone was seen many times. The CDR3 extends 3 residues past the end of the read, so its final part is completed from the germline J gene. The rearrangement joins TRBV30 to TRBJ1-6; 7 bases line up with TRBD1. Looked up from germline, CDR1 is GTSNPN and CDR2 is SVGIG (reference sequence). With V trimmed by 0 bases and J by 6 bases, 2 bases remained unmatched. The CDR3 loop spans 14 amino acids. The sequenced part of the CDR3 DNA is TGTGCCTGGAGTGTAGGACAGGTTAATTCACCC. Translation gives CAWSVGQVNSP. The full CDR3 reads CAWSVGQVNSPLHF.

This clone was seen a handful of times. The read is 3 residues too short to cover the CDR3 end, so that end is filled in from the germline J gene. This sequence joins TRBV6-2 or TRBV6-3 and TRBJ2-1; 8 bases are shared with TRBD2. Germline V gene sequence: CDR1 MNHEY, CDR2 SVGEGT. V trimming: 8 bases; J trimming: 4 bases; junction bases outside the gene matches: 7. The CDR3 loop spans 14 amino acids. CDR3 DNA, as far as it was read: TGTGCCAGCGAAAGCGGGAGCTTTTACAATGAG. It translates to CASESGSFYNE. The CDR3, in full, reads CASESGSFYNEQFF.

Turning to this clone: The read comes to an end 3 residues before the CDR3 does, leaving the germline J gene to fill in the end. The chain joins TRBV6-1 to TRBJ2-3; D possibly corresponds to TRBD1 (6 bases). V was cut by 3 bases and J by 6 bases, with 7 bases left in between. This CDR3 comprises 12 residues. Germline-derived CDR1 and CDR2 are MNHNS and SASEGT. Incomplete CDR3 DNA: TGTGCCAGCAGTGACAGGGGCGATACG. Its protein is CASSDRGDT. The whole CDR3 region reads CASSDRGDTQYF.

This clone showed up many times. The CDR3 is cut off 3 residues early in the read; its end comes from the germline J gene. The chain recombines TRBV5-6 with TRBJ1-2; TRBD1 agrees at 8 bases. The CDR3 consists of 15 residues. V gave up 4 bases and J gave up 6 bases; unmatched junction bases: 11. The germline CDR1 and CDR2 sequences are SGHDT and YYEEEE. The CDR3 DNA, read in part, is TGTGCCAGCAGCGGCGACAGGGGAGGTGCGGATGGC. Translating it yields CASSGDRGGADG. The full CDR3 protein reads CASSGDRGGADGYTF.

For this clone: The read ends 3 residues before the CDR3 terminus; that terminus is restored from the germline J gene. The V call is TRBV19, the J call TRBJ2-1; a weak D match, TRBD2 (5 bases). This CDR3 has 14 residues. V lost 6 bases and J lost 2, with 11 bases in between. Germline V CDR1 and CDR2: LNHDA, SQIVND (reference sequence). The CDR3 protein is CASSYTGAYNEQFF. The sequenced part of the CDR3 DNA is TGTGCCAGTAGCTATACCGGGGCCTACAATGAG.

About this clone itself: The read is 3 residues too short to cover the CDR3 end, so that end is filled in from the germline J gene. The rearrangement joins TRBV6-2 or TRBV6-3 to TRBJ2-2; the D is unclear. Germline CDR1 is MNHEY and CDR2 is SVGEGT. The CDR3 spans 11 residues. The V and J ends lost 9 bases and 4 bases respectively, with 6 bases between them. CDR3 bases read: TGTGCCAGACGGGTCACCGGGGAG. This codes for CARRVTGE. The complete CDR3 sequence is CARRVTGELFF.

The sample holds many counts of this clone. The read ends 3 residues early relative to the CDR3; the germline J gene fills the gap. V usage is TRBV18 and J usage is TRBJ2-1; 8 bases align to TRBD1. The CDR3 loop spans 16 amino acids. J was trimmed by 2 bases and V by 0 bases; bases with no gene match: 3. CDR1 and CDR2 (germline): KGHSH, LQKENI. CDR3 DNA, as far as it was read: TGTGCCAGCTCACCACCTACAGGGGGTCCCTACAATGAG. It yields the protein CASSPPTGGPYNE. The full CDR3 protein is CASSPPTGGPYNEQFF.

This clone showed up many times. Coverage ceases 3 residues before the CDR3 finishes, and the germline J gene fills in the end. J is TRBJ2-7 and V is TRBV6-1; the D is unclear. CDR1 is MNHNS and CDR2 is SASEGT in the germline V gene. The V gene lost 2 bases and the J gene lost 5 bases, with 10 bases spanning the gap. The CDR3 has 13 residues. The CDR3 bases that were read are TGTGCCAGCAGTGAACTACCTCTTGACGAG. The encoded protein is CASSELPLDE. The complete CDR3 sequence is CASSELPLDEQYF.

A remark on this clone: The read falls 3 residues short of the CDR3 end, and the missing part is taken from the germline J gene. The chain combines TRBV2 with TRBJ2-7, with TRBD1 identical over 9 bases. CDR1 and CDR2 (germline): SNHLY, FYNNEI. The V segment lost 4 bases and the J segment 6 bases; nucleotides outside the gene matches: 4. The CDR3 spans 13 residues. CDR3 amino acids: CASSAGTGREQYF. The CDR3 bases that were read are TGTGCCAGCAGTGCAGGGACAGGGCGCGAG.

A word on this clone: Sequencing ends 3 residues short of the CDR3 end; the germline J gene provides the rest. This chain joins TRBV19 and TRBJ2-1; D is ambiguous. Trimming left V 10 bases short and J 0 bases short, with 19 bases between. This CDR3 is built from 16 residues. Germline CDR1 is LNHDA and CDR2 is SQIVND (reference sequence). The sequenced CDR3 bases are TGTGCCAATAGGTGGCTGGTTAAGAGCTCCTACAATGAG. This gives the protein CANRWLVKSSYNE. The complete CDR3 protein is CANRWLVKSSYNEQFF.

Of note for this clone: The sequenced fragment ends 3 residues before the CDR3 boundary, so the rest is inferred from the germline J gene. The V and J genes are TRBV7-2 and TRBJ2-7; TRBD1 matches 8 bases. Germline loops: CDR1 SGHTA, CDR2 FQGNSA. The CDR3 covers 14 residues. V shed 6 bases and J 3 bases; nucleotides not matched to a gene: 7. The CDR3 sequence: CASRSGQGVYEQYF. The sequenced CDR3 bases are TGTGCCAGCAGGTCCGGACAGGGCGTCTACGAG.

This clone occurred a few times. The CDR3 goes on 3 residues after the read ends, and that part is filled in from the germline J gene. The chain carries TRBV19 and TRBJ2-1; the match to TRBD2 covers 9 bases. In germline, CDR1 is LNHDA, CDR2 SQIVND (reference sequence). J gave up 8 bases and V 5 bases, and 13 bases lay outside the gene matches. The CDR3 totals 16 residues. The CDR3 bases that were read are TGTGCCAGTAGTGATCGGGGCGGGGGGGCCGCCCATGAG. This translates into CASSDRGGGAAHE. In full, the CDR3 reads CASSDRGGGAAHEQFF.

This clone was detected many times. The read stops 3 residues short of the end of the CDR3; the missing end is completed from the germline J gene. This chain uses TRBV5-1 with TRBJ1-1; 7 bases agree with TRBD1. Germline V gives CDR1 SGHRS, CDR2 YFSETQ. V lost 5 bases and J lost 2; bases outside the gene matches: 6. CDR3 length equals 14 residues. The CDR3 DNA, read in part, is TGCGCCAGCAGGGGGACAGCAAAAAACACTGAA. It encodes CASRGTAKNTE. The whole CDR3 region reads CASRGTAKNTEAFF.

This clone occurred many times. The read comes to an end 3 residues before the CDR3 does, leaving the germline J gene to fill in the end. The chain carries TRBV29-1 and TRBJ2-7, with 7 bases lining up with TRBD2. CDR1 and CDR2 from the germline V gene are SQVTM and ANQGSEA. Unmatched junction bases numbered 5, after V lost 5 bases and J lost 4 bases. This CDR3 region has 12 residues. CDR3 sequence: CSVLLGGYEQYF. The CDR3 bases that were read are TGCAGCGTTTTGCTGGGGGGGTACGAG.